Presented here are 26 T cell receptor beta chains from one specimen sequenced in a study of blood T cell repertoires in COVID-19. Only in-frame clones appear in the TCRdb table, and some are missing; sequencing was by immunoSEQ multiplex PCR. The sample has over 200,000 clones, nearly 90% seen once. The material sequenced was PBMCs or T cells enriched from blood (not recorded which). These receptors originate from a man under 40 who had recovered from COVID-19.

The chain employs TRBV14 and TRBJ2-1; TRBD2 aligns across 7 bases. The CDR3 has 15 residues. Germline V gene lookup returns CDR1 SGHDN and CDR2 FVKESK. After removal of 4 bases from V and 9 bases from J, the junction contained 12 bases not matched to a gene. In DNA, the CDR3 is TGTGCCAGCAGCCCCCGGGGCGGGGGTTCCAGTGAGCAGTTCTTC. It translates to CASSPRGGGSSEQFF.

CDR3 coding DNA: TGTGCCTGGGGGCAGGGGAGCTCCTATAATTCACCCCTCCACTTT. Its protein product is CAWGQGSSYNSPLHF. The V gene is TRBV30, the J gene TRBJ1-6; weak D call: TRBD1 (6 bases). Germline V gene sequence: CDR1 GTSNPN, CDR2 SVGIG (reference sequence). Trimming removed 5 bases at V and 0 bases at J, with 11 bases between. The CDR3 consists of 15 residues. The full variable domain, its missing parts supplied by reference TRBV30 and TRBJ1-6, is SQTIHQWPATLVQPVGSPLSLECTVEGTSNPNLYWYRQAAGRGLQLLFYSVGIGQISSEVPQNLSASRPQDRQFILSSKKLLLSDSGFYLCAWGQGSSYNSPLHFGNGTRLTVT.

In its sample, this clone was seen once. The V call is TRBV2, the J call TRBJ2-7; 9 positions agree with TRBD1. CDR3 size: 13 residues. CDR1 is SNHLY, CDR2 FYNNEI, per germline. With 5 bases clipped from V and 4 bases from J, the junction kept 3 bases outside the gene matches. This CDR3 is CASSRTGDYEQYF. The CDR3 DNA reads as TGTGCCAGCAGTAGGACAGGGGATTACGAGCAGTACTTC.

This chain connects TRBV7-9 to TRBJ2-1; TRBD2 matches at 11 bases. J lost 7 bases, V lost 8 bases, and 10 bases had no gene match. CDR3 size: 15 residues. Germline CDR1 SEHNR, CDR2 FQNEAQ (reference sequence). CDR3 in DNA: TGTGCCAGCGGTCTCCTAGCGGGGGGAGAGAATGAGCAGTTCTTC. Residues: CASGLLAGGENEQFF. The variable domain in full, completed from reference TRBV7-9 and TRBJ2-1, reads DTGVSQNPRHKITKRGQNVTFRCDPISEHNRLYWYRQTLGQGPEFLTYFQNEAQLEKSRLLSDRFSAERPKGSFSTLEIQRTEQGDSAMYLCASGLLAGGENEQFFGPGTRLTVL.

This rearrangement joins TRBV6-5 to TRBJ1-4, with 8 bases aligning to TRBD1. The germline V gene has CDR1 MNHEY and CDR2 SVGAGI. J was trimmed by 4 bases and V by 6 bases; bases with no gene match: 4. This CDR3 contains 14 residues. CDR3: CASSLDRGNEKLFF. CDR3 bases: TGTGCCAGCAGCCTCGACAGGGGTAATGAAAAACTGTTTTTT.

The CDR3 loop reads CASTRDRDYEQYF. DNA of the CDR3: TGTGCCAGCACCCGGGACAGGGATTACGAGCAGTACTTC. The V call is TRBV6-5, the J call TRBJ2-7, with 9 positions matching TRBD1. Germline V gene lookup returns CDR1 MNHEY and CDR2 SVGAGI. There are 13 residues in the CDR3. The trim removed 7 bases at V and 4 bases at J, leaving 5 bases unmatched.

The chain uses TRBV3-1 (or the pseudogene TRBV3-2) and TRBJ2-5; TRBD1 matches 7 bases. V was clipped by 4 bases and J by 4 bases; unmatched bases: 12. Germline V CDR1 and CDR2: LGHDT, YNNKEL (reference sequence). The CDR3 length is 16 residues. This CDR3 reads CASSPFGTARGETQYF. CDR3 sequence (DNA): TGTGCCAGCAGCCCCTTTGGGACAGCCAGGGGAGAGACCCAGTACTTC.

The chain uses TRBV9 and TRBJ2-1; 7 bases align to TRBD1. The V and J ends lost 0 bases and 4 bases, in that order; junction bases with no gene match: 1. The CDR3 spans 14 residues. CDR1 is SGDLS and CDR2 is YYNGEE in the germline V gene. In DNA, the CDR3 is TGTGCCAGCAGCGTAGGGGGACAGTACAATGAGCAGTTCTTC. Translation: CASSVGGQYNEQFF.

To note about this clone: This likely traces to a read error, being one base from a far larger clone. This chain uses TRBV7-4 with TRBJ1-5; TRBD1 might be the D (5 bases). V gave up 8 bases and J gave up 1 base, with 21 bases separating them. Germline V CDR1 and CDR2: SGHVT, SQSDAQ. This CDR3 has 17 residues. CDR3 coding DNA: TGTGCCAGCCGCGACGGATCCGGGGGGGGGAGCAATCAGCCCCAGCATTTT. This gives the protein CASRDGSGGGSNQPQHF.

The chain links TRBV3-1 (or the pseudogene TRBV3-2) to TRBJ1-6; D is undetermined. The CDR3 sequence is 16 residues long. Germline CDR1 and CDR2: LGHDT and YNNKEL (reference sequence). V was trimmed by 0 bases and J by 12 bases, leaving 18 bases between them. Written as DNA, the CDR3 is TGTGCCAGCAGCCAAGATGGTATGTTCGGGGAAAGACCCCTCCACTTT. Protein sequence: CASSQDGMFGERPLHF.

This sequence joins TRBV2 and TRBJ2-7, with 7 bases that match TRBD2. J was trimmed by 3 bases and V by 0 bases; bases with no gene match: 5. In germline, CDR1 is SNHLY, CDR2 FYNNEI. The CDR3 consists of 15 residues. CDR3 bases: TGTGCCAGCAGTGAAGCTGGGGGGGTCAGCTACGAGCAGTACTTC. This sequence encodes CASSEAGGVSYEQYF.

The rearrangement joins TRBV3-1 (or the pseudogene TRBV3-2) to TRBJ2-3; TRBD2 aligns across 8 bases. The CDR3 sequence is 19 residues long. CDR1 and CDR2 from the germline V gene are LGHDT and YNNKEL (reference sequence). V was clipped by 1 base and J by 4 bases; unmatched bases: 16. CDR3 in amino acids: CASSQVSEVNGGAPDTQYF. CDR3 in DNA: TGTGCCAGCAGCCAAGTTTCTGAGGTGAACGGGGGGGCCCCAGATACGCAGTATTTT.

The chain has TRBV10-3 and TRBJ2-7; tentative D call: TRBD1 (5 bases). This CDR3 contains 11 residues. CDR1 and CDR2 from the germline V gene are ENHRY and SYGVKD. With 11 bases removed from V and 8 bases from J, the gap between germline ends came to 16 bases. CDR3 sequence: CAVGAELKQYF. The DNA of the CDR3 is TGTGCCGTTGGGGCAGAGCTAAAGCAGTACTTC.

V is TRBV30 and J is TRBJ1-2; 7 bases match TRBD1. The CDR3 is 14 amino acids. CDR1 is GTSNPN, CDR2 SVGIG, per germline (reference sequence). V shed 4 bases and J 6 bases; nucleotides not matched to a gene: 11. This chain's CDR3 is CAWNRGPTGDGYTF. The CDR3 DNA sequence: TGTGCCTGGAACAGGGGACCCACAGGAGATGGCTACACCTTC.

V usage is TRBV19 and J usage is TRBJ2-1; possibly TRBD1 for D (6 bases). V was pared by 3 bases and J by 10 bases, with 22 bases between. The length of the CDR3 is 16 residues. CDR1 is LNHDA and CDR2 is SQIVND in the germline V gene (reference sequence). The DNA of the CDR3 is TGTGCCAGTAGTATCCTCGACAGGCCGAAAACAGGAGAGCAGTTCTTC. It codes for CASSILDRPKTGEQFF.

J is TRBJ2-7 and V is TRBV10-3; tentative D call: TRBD1 (6 bases). Germline CDR1 ENHRY, CDR2 SYGVKD. V gave up 6 bases and J gave up 6 bases, with 18 bases separating them. CDR3 length: 14 residues. CDR3 in DNA: TGTGCCATCAGCGAGACACCGGACAGCACCGAGCAGTACTTC. Protein: CAISETPDSTEQYF.

The chain uses TRBV13 and TRBJ2-3, with TRBD1 matching over 8 bases. Germline V lookup: CDR1 PRHDT, CDR2 FYEKMQ (reference sequence). This CDR3 is 19 amino acids long. Trimming removed 5 bases from V and 0 bases from J; junction bases left unmatched: 16. CDR3 loop: CASSPERGQGATSTDTQYF. Written as DNA, the CDR3 is TGTGCCAGCAGCCCTGAACGAGGACAGGGAGCCACTAGCACAGATACGCAGTATTTT.

The rearrangement links TRBV28 to TRBJ1-1, with a weak D call TRBD1 (6 bases). The V gene's germline CDR1 is MDHEN and CDR2 SYDVKM. V was cut by 4 bases and J by 1 base, with 13 bases left in between. CDR3 length equals 15 residues. CDR3: CASSSRTAWNTEAFF. The CDR3, as DNA: TGTGCCAGCAGTTCCCGGACAGCCTGGAACACTGAAGCTTTCTTT. Combining the CDR3 with reference TRBV28 and TRBJ1-1 gives the whole variable domain DVKVTQSSRYLVKRTGEKVFLECVQDMDHENMFWYRQDPGLGLRLIYFSYDVKMKEKGDIPEGYSVSREKKERFSLILESASTNQTSMYLCASSSRTAWNTEAFFGQGTRLTVV.

The CDR3, as DNA: TGTGCCAGTAGTATAGTTCATAGCGGATCCTACTCCTACGAGCAGTACTTC. Amino acid sequence: CASSIVHSGSYSYEQYF. This sequence joins TRBV19 and TRBJ2-7, with D tentatively TRBD2 (6 bases). V lost 1 base to trimming and J lost 0 bases, with 16 bases between them. This CDR3 spans 17 amino acids. Germline CDR1 reads LNHDA; CDR2 reads SQIVND (reference sequence).

The chain uses TRBV14 and TRBJ2-7; a weak D match, TRBD1 (5 bases). This CDR3 comprises 13 residues. Germline lookup yields CDR1 SGHDN and CDR2 FVKESK. V lost 0 bases, J lost 7 bases, and 10 bases lay in between. Written as DNA, the CDR3 is TGTGCCAGCAGCCAAGATCTTCAGGGAGAGCAGTACTTC. Translating it yields CASSQDLQGEQYF.

This chain links TRBV27 with TRBJ2-7; D is possibly TRBD1 (6 bases). This CDR3 has 12 amino acids. The V and J ends lost 6 bases and 3 bases respectively, with 9 bases between them. Germline V CDR1 and CDR2: MNHEY, SMNVEV (reference sequence). Written as DNA, the CDR3 is TGTGCCAGCAGAACAGGGTTCTACGAGCAGTACTTC. This gives the protein CASRTGFYEQYF.

This clone was seen a single time. CDR3 loop: CASSLDIRTTEAFF. For the CDR3, the DNA is TGTGCCAGCAGCTTGGATATAAGGACTACTGAAGCTTTCTTT. The chain couples TRBV5-4 to TRBJ1-1; the D is unclear. The CDR3 is made up of 14 amino acids. V was trimmed by 0 bases and J by 5 bases, leaving 11 bases between them. Germline lookup yields CDR1 SGHNT and CDR2 YYREEE (reference sequence).

V is TRBV25-1 and J is TRBJ1-5; 7 bases are shared with TRBD1. This CDR3 region has 16 residues. Germline V lookup: CDR1 MGHDK, CDR2 SYGVNS. The trim removed 1 base at V and 3 bases at J, leaving 6 bases unmatched. CDR3 loop: CASSESNRGPNQPQHF. The CDR3 bases are TGTGCCAGCAGTGAATCTAACAGGGGACCCAATCAGCCCCAGCATTTT.

The chain combines TRBV18 with TRBJ2-7; TRBD1 is a possible D gene (5 bases). CDR3 length equals 14 residues. Germline lookup yields CDR1 KGHSH and CDR2 LQKENI. V lost 2 bases, J lost 9 bases, and 17 bases lay in between. Written as DNA, the CDR3 is TGTGCCAGCTCACCATCTTTGACAGAGGAAGGGCAGTACTTC. Amino acid sequence: CASSPSLTEEGQYF. Looking up the rest from reference TRBV18 and TRBJ2-7 gives the full variable domain: NAGVMQNPRHLVRRRGQEARLRCSPMKGHSHVYWYRQLPEEGLKFMVYLQKENIIDESGMPKERFSAEFPKEGPSILRIQQVVRGDSAAYFCASSPSLTEEGQYFGPGTRLTVT.

Only one count was recorded for this clone. The V call is TRBV6-4, the J call TRBJ2-1; D call uncertain. V lost 0 bases, J lost 1 base, and 7 bases lay in between. The CDR3 is made up of 15 amino acids. Germline V gene data show CDR1 as MRHNA and CDR2 as SNTAGT. The CDR3 coding sequence is TGTGCCAGCAGTGACTCTGCGGAATCCTACAATGAGCAGTTCTTC. It translates to CASSDSAESYNEQFF.

This sequence joins TRBV2 and TRBJ2-7; no firm D call. Trimming removed 4 bases from V and 1 base from J, with 11 bases in between. Germline V gene data show CDR1 as SNHLY and CDR2 as FYNNEI. This CDR3 contains 14 residues. The CDR3 sequence is CASSASTTSYEQYF. CDR3 nucleotide sequence: TGTGCCAGCAGTGCGTCTACCACTTCCTACGAGCAGTACTTC.